These 27 T cell receptor beta chains came from one sample sequenced in a study of blood T cell repertoires in COVID-19 (dated by TCRdb to the early 2020s). The library was prepared using the immunoSEQ multiplex PCR assay. The table was pulled from immuneACCESS by TCRdb, which kept in-frame rearrangements only. Such tables lose some clones; where checked, under half of the loss comes from unresolved V genes, and the rest has no known cause. This sample has 200,000 to 250,000 clones in its table, and 92% of those were observed once. About 0.8% of the sample goes to the ten largest clones. The specimen sequenced was peripheral blood. Receptor source: a man aged 60-69 years with COVID-19, enrolled during active disease.

The genes are TRBV19 and TRBJ2-5, with TRBD1 matching 7 bases. The V and J ends lost 5 bases and 1 base, in that order; junction bases with no gene match: 1. The CDR3 covers 13 residues. CDR1 and CDR2 (germline): LNHDA, SQIVND (reference sequence). The CDR3 here is CASSGTAQETQYF. CDR3 in DNA: TGTGCCAGTAGTGGGACAGCCCAAGAGACCCAGTACTTC.

V and J are TRBV24-1 and TRBJ2-7, with D possibly TRBD1 on 6 matching bases. CDR1 and CDR2 from the germline V gene are KGHDR and SFDVKD. The CDR3 loop spans 15 amino acids. Trimming removed 5 bases at V and 0 bases at J, with 13 bases between. The chain's CDR3 is CATSGQERYSYEQYF. The CDR3 DNA reads as TGTGCCACCAGTGGACAGGAACGCTACTCCTACGAGCAGTACTTC.

V is TRBV5-6 and J is TRBJ1-2; 8 bases align to TRBD1. Trimming at V came to 5 bases and at J to 5 bases, leaving 8 bases not matched to a gene. The CDR3 contains 14 residues. Germline-derived CDR1 and CDR2 are SGHDT and YYEEEE. The CDR3 sequence is CASSSGGIGYGYTF. The CDR3 nucleotides are TGTGCCAGCAGTTCAGGGGGCATAGGTTATGGCTACACCTTC.

The chain recombines TRBV5-8 with TRBJ2-3, with D possibly matching TRBD2 (6 bases). This CDR3 is built from 15 residues. CDR1 SGHTS and CDR2 YDEGEE come from the germline V gene. V was pared by 4 bases and J by 4 bases, with 16 bases between. CDR3 bases: TGTGCCAGCAGCAGAGGGAGGCCTGGCGCAGATACGCAGTATTTT. Its translation: CASSRGRPGADTQYF.

The rearrangement joins TRBV4-1 to TRBJ1-1; 9 bases align to TRBD1. Germline lookup yields CDR1 MGHRA and CDR2 YSYEKL. There are 16 residues in the CDR3. Trimming at V came to 4 bases and at J to 2 bases, leaving 8 bases not matched to a gene. The CDR3 reads CASSLGQGSLNTEAFF. The CDR3 DNA reads TGCGCCAGCAGCCTGGGACAGGGAAGTCTTAACACTGAAGCTTTCTTT.

This chain links TRBV18 with TRBJ2-5; 10 bases are shared with TRBD2. This CDR3 is built from 16 residues. Losses at the gene ends were 4 bases for V and 5 bases for J; bases not matched to a gene: 10. Germline CDR1 is KGHSH and CDR2 is LQKENI. The CDR3 loop is CASSHSGVLAGETQYF. CDR3 DNA sequence: TGTGCCAGCTCACACTCGGGCGTACTAGCGGGGGAGACCCAGTACTTC.

CDR3 DNA: TGCAGCTCCTGGACAGCAACTAACACTGAAGCTTTCTTT. This gives the protein CSSWTATNTEAFF. The chain uses TRBV29-1 and TRBJ1-1; D possibly corresponds to TRBD1 (6 bases). The CDR3 sequence is 13 residues long. Trimming removed 8 bases from V and 2 bases from J, with 15 bases in between. CDR1 SQVTM and CDR2 ANQGSEA come from the germline V gene.

This clone occurred a few times. The rearrangement joins TRBV9 to TRBJ2-2; 8 nucleotides agree with TRBD2. This CDR3 region has 16 residues. The V gene end was trimmed by 7 bases and the J gene end by 0 bases; junction bases not matched to a gene: 8. The germline V gene encodes CDR1 SGDLS and CDR2 YYNGEE. The CDR3 DNA sequence: TGTGCCAGCTCACGGGGGGGGACTACGAACACCGGGGAGCTGTTTTTT. Amino acid sequence: CASSRGGTTNTGELFF.

This chain uses TRBV5-4 with TRBJ2-7; the match to TRBD1 covers 11 bases. V was clipped by 3 bases and J by 9 bases; unmatched bases: 11. The CDR3 runs 15 residues. CDR1 SGHNT and CDR2 YYREEE come from the germline V gene (reference sequence). DNA of the CDR3: TGTGCCAGCAGCTCACGGACAGGGGGCGTCACTGGGCAGTACTTC. This translates into CASSSRTGGVTGQYF.

The gene calls are TRBV19 and TRBJ2-3, with 7 bases that match TRBD2. Germline V CDR1 and CDR2: LNHDA, SQIVND (reference sequence). This CDR3 region has 17 residues. With 6 bases clipped from V and 2 bases from J, the junction kept 14 bases outside the gene matches. In nucleotides, the CDR3 is TGTGCCAGTAGCCTTACATTTGCGGGGGTTACCACAGATACGCAGTATTTT. Translation gives CASSLTFAGVTTDTQYF.

This chain uses TRBV5-6 with TRBJ2-7; TRBD1 aligns across 7 bases. Germline loops: CDR1 SGHDT, CDR2 YYEEEE. This CDR3 has 15 amino acids. V trimming: 2 bases; J trimming: 5 bases; junction bases outside the gene matches: 10. CDR3 protein: CASSFSDRAQNEQYF. CDR3 bases: TGTGCCAGCAGCTTCTCCGACAGGGCTCAAAACGAGCAGTACTTC.

This clone was picked up one time. The chain couples TRBV11-2 to TRBJ2-7, with 8 nucleotides matching TRBD2. This CDR3 is built from 15 residues. CDR1 and CDR2 (germline): SGHAT, FQNNGV. Trimming removed 5 bases from V and 3 bases from J; junction bases left unmatched: 9. CDR3 sequence (DNA): TGTGCCAGCAGCCACGGGGGGGCCGGTATCTACGAGCAGTACTTC. Its translation is CASSHGGAGIYEQYF.

The chain couples TRBV24-1 to TRBJ2-1; 8 nucleotides match TRBD1. CDR1 and CDR2 (germline): KGHDR, SFDVKD. CDR3 length equals 15 residues. Trimming removed 3 bases from V and 7 bases from J; junction bases left unmatched: 7. This chain's CDR3 is CATSDGGTGRNEQFF. As DNA, the CDR3 is TGTGCCACCAGTGATGGTGGGACAGGTAGAAATGAGCAGTTCTTC.

V and J are TRBV9 and TRBJ1-1; 7 bases fit TRBD1. This CDR3 contains 16 residues. V lost 4 bases and J lost 4; bases outside the gene matches: 13. Germline assignment: CDR1 SGDLS and CDR2 YYNGEE. The CDR3 is CASSPGWGQMGTEAFF. Written as DNA, the CDR3 is TGTGCCAGCAGCCCAGGGTGGGGACAGATGGGCACTGAAGCTTTCTTT. The full variable domain, its missing parts supplied by reference TRBV9 and TRBJ1-1, is DSGVTQTPKHLITATGQRVTLRCSPRSGDLSVYWYQQSLDQGLQFLIQYYNGEERAKGNILERFSAQQFPDLHSELNLSSLELGDSALYFCASSPGWGQMGTEAFFGQGTRLTVV.

The chain uses TRBV2 and TRBJ1-6; D possibly corresponds to TRBD1 (5 bases). V was shortened by 5 bases and J by 1 base, with 12 bases between the two germline ends. This CDR3 is built from 16 residues. The germline V gene has CDR1 SNHLY and CDR2 FYNNEI. The DNA of the CDR3 is TGTGCCAGCAGTAGAGCAGGGTTGTCCTATAATTCACCCCTCCACTTT. Its protein is CASSRAGLSYNSPLHF.

The rearrangement joins TRBV10-3 to TRBJ2-3, with TRBD2 matching over 7 bases. The junction had 5 bases not matched to a gene; V was cut back by 7 bases and J by 1 base. Germline V gene data show CDR1 as ENHRY and CDR2 as SYGVKD. The CDR3 consists of 14 residues. This chain's CDR3 is CAIKRAGGTDTQYF. DNA of the CDR3: TGTGCCATCAAACGGGCGGGGGGCACAGATACGCAGTATTTT.

This clone was seen only once. The CDR3 bases are TGTGCCAGCAGTGAATCAGGGGGTGCTTATGGCTACACCTTC. The encoded protein is CASSESGGAYGYTF. The chain has TRBV2 and TRBJ1-2; 7 bases are a match to TRBD1. V trimming: 2 bases; J trimming: 5 bases; junction bases outside the gene matches: 5. The germline gives CDR1 SNHLY, CDR2 FYNNEI. This CDR3 is built from 14 residues.

V and J are TRBV3-1 (or the pseudogene TRBV3-2) and TRBJ2-7, with TRBD1 as a possible D gene (7 bases). The V end lost 0 bases, the J end lost 4 bases, and 13 bases lay between the germline ends. From germline, CDR1 is LGHDT and CDR2 YNNKEL (reference sequence). The CDR3 loop spans 15 amino acids. The CDR3 region has the DNA TGTGCCAGCAGCCAAGAGTCCAGGGGGACTTACGAGCAGTACTTC. It codes for CASSQESRGTYEQYF.

This clone was recorded once. The chain employs TRBV5-1 and TRBJ2-5; TRBD2 matches 11 bases. This CDR3 is 15 amino acids long. CDR1 is SGHRS and CDR2 is YFSETQ in the germline V gene. The V segment lost 4 bases and the J segment 2 bases; nucleotides outside the gene matches: 4. This CDR3 reads CASSIGTSGQETQYF. In nucleotides, the CDR3 is TGCGCCAGCAGCATCGGGACTAGCGGACAAGAGACCCAGTACTTC. The full variable domain, rest sourced from reference TRBV5-1 and TRBJ2-5, is KAGVTQTPRYLIKTRGQQVTLSCSPISGHRSVSWYQQTPGQGLQFLFEYFSETQRNKGNFPGRFSGRQFSNSRSEMNVSTLELGDSALYLCASSIGTSGQETQYFGPGTRLLVL.

The CDR3 region has the DNA TGTGCCAGCAGCCGTGGACAGGGGGAGACCCAGTACTTC. Protein product: CASSRGQGETQYF. The V and J genes are TRBV7-9 and TRBJ2-5; 9 bases agree with TRBD1. Germline V CDR1 and CDR2: SEHNR, FQNEAQ (reference sequence). V lost 5 bases, J lost 5 bases, and 3 bases stayed unmatched. This CDR3 has 13 amino acids.

The J gene is TRBJ2-7, the V gene TRBV30; TRBD1 matches 7 bases. Germline CDR1 GTSNPN, CDR2 SVGIG (reference sequence). J lost 5 bases, V lost 3 bases, and 7 bases had no gene match. The CDR3 is 13 amino acids. The CDR3 DNA follows: TGTGCCTGGAGCGTGACAGGGTACCACGAGCAGTACTTC. It codes for CAWSVTGYHEQYF.

The J gene is TRBJ1-4, the V gene TRBV4-1; D perhaps matches TRBD1 (5 bases). Trimming took 0 bases from V and 7 from J, leaving 15 bases between them. There are 16 residues in the CDR3. CDR1 MGHRA and CDR2 YSYEKL come from the germline V gene. The CDR3 sequence: CASSQESWTNLEKLFF. Here the CDR3 DNA reads TGCGCCAGCAGCCAAGAATCATGGACAAACCTTGAAAAACTGTTTTTT.

The chain combines TRBV10-1 with TRBJ1-1, with no clear D. Germline lookup yields CDR1 WNHNN and CDR2 SYGVQD (reference sequence). Trimming removed 0 bases at V and 5 bases at J, with 13 bases between. The CDR3 is made up of 15 amino acids. CDR3 in amino acids: CASSESREGLTEAFF. The CDR3 bases are TGCGCCAGCAGTGAGTCGAGGGAGGGTTTGACTGAAGCTTTCTTT.

The chain couples TRBV3-1 (or the pseudogene TRBV3-2) to TRBJ2-5; 8 nucleotides align to TRBD2. The CDR3 contains 16 residues. CDR1 is LGHDT, CDR2 YNNKEL, per germline (reference sequence). Trimming cost V 3 bases and J 4 bases; bases outside gene matches: 10. CDR3 sequence reads: CASSQAGGSARETQYF. The CDR3 DNA sequence: TGTGCCAGCAGCCAGGCGGGGGGTTCCGCGAGAGAGACCCAGTACTTC.

V gene TRBV5-6 combines with J gene TRBJ2-5, with D perhaps matching TRBD1 (5 bases). The CDR3 totals 14 residues. Trimming cost V 4 bases and J 4 bases, with 14 bases left between them. CDR1 and CDR2 from the germline V gene are SGHDT and YYEEEE. The CDR3 bases are TGTGCCAGCAGCCGCCCGCAGGGTGCAGAGACCCAGTACTTC. Its translation: CASSRPQGAETQYF.

The rearrangement joins TRBV5-6 to TRBJ1-2; 7 bases are shared with TRBD1. The CDR3 has 16 residues. Germline trimming cut 2 bases from V and 0 bases from J; bases unmatched to any gene: 7. From germline, CDR1 is SGHDT and CDR2 YYEEEE. CDR3 sequence: CASSLFDRETNYGYTF. The CDR3, as DNA: TGTGCCAGCAGCTTATTTGACAGGGAGACTAACTATGGCTACACCTTC.

This sequence joins TRBV18 and TRBJ2-6; perhaps TRBD2 as D (5 bases). CDR1 and CDR2 from the germline V gene are KGHSH and LQKENI. This CDR3 spans 16 amino acids. Deletions cut 0 bases from V and 0 bases from J, with 6 bases between. CDR3 bases: TGTGCCAGCTCACCACCGGGAGTCTCTGGGGCCAACGTCCTGACTTTC. Translated, it gives CASSPPGVSGANVLTF.